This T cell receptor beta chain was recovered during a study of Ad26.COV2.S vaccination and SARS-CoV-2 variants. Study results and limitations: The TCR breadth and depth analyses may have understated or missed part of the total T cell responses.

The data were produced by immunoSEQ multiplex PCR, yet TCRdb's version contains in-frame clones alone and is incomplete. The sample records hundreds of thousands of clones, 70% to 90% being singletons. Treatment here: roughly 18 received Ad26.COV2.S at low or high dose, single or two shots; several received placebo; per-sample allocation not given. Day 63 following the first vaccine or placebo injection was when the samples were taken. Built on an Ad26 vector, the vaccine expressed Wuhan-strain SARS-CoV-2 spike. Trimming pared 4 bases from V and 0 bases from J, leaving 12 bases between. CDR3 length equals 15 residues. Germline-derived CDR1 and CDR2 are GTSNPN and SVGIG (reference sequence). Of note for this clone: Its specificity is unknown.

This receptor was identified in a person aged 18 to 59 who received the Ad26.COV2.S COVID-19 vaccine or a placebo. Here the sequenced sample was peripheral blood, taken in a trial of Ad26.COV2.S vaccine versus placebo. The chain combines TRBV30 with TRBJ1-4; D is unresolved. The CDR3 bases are TGTGCCTGGATCGACCCAGAGACAACTAATGAAAAACTGTTTTTT. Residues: CAWIDPETTNEKLFF.